This TCR beta chain is drawn from a study of response to subunit inactivated influenza vaccine. General study results and limits: Seasonal influenza vaccination, on each occasion, was suggested by the authors to recruit few new T cells.

A single record per CDR3 protein comes from TCRdb applying MiXCR to the RT-PCR reads. The sample includes 500,000 to 550,000 distinct CDR3 sequences, less than 7.5% of them seen just once. This clonotype was observed many times. Its antigen is not known. This CDR3 spans 23 amino acids. J lost 0 bases, V lost 0 bases, and 20 bases had no gene match. Germline V lookup: CDR1 SGHDN, CDR2 FVKESK. Sample: PBMCs from blood, taken about 24 months after vaccination. This rearrangement joins TRBV14 to TRBJ2-4; 10 nucleotides match TRBD1. The receptor comes from a man between 50 and 69 years old who received an inactivated influenza vaccine. CDR3 DNA sequence: TGTGCCAGCAGCCAAGACTTTTCCTCACTGGACAGGGGGATTGTTGGAGCCAAAAACATTCAGTACTTC. Translation gives CASSQDFSSLDRGIVGAKNIQYF. The whole variable domain, filled in from reference TRBV14 and TRBJ2-4, reads EAGVTQFPSHSVIEKGQTVTLRCDPISGHDNLYWYRRVMGKEIKFLLHFVKESKQDESGMPNNRFLAERTGGTYSTLKVQPAELEDSGVYFCASSQDFSSLDRGIVGAKNIQYFGAGTRLSVL.